The 12 T cell receptor beta chains in this list originate from one sample, sequenced in a study of blood T cell repertoires in COVID-19. The data were produced by immunoSEQ multiplex PCR, yet TCRdb's version contains in-frame clones alone and is incomplete. The table lists roughly 200,000 clones, roughly four fifths of them singletons. The specimen sequenced was PBMCs or T cells enriched from blood (not recorded which). These receptors all stem from a man aged 40-55 years who had recovered from COVID-19.

This sequence joins TRBV7-3 and TRBJ1-1, with 10 bases that match TRBD1. CDR3 length equals 13 residues. J was trimmed by 7 bases and V by 5 bases; bases with no gene match: 4. Per the germline V gene, CDR1 is SGHTA and CDR2 is FQGTGA. The CDR3 sequence: CASSPGQGVEAFF. CDR3 DNA: TGTGCCAGCAGCCCAGGACAGGGGGTTGAAGCTTTCTTT.

V gene TRBV7-9 combines with J gene TRBJ2-7; 7 bases match TRBD2. Germline V lookup: CDR1 SEHNR, CDR2 FQNEAQ (reference sequence). V was clipped by 0 bases and J by 0 bases; unmatched bases: 5. This CDR3 is built from 16 residues. The CDR3 nucleotides read TGTGCCAGCAGCTTAGCGCCGGGACTAACCTCCTACGAGCAGTACTTC. The encoded protein is CASSLAPGLTSYEQYF.

This rearrangement joins TRBV3-1 (or the pseudogene TRBV3-2) to TRBJ1-6; 9 nucleotides align to TRBD1. The CDR3 is 15 residues long. The junction had 8 bases not matched to a gene; V was cut back by 4 bases and J by 10 bases. Germline V gene lookup returns CDR1 LGHDT and CDR2 YNNKEL (reference sequence). The CDR3 protein is CASSRVTGGRSPLHF. The CDR3 DNA sequence: TGTGCCAGCAGCCGCGTGACAGGGGGACGGTCACCCCTCCACTTT.

The chain recombines TRBV3-1 (or the pseudogene TRBV3-2) with TRBJ1-6; D ambiguous. V shed 0 bases and J shed 9 bases, with 12 bases lying between them. Per the germline V gene, CDR1 is LGHDT and CDR2 is YNNKEL (reference sequence). The CDR3 contains 15 residues. Here the CDR3 DNA reads TGTGCCAGCAGCCAAGAGGTCGGGAATGGTTCACCCCTCCACTTT. Translation gives CASSQEVGNGSPLHF.

The chain has TRBV2 and TRBJ1-2; 9 bases map to TRBD1. The trim removed 5 bases at V and 5 bases at J, leaving 6 bases unmatched. Germline-derived CDR1 and CDR2 are SNHLY and FYNNEI. CDR3 length equals 14 residues. This chain's CDR3 is CASSRTGVGYGYTF. The CDR3 bases are TGTGCCAGCAGTCGGACAGGGGTAGGGTATGGCTACACCTTC.

This clone was recorded a few times. This chain uses TRBV3-1 (or the pseudogene TRBV3-2) with TRBJ1-6; 7 bases align to TRBD1. This CDR3 is 17 amino acids long. Germline V gene sequence: CDR1 LGHDT, CDR2 YNNKEL (reference sequence). Losses at the gene ends were 0 bases for V and 8 bases for J; bases not matched to a gene: 10. CDR3 region: CASSQESLTGRDSPLHF. The CDR3, as DNA: TGTGCCAGCAGCCAAGAGTCTTTGACAGGGCGGGATTCACCCCTCCACTTT.

The chain is built from TRBV6-1 and TRBJ1-2, with D uncertain. The V gene lost 2 bases and the J gene lost 3 bases, with 7 bases spanning the gap. Germline-derived CDR1 and CDR2 are MNHNS and SASEGT. The CDR3 contains 13 residues. The CDR3 bases are TGTGCCAGCAGTGAAAATGGAGACTATGGCTACACCTTC. It translates to CASSENGDYGYTF.

This clone was observed a few times. The chain carries TRBV19 and TRBJ2-1; TRBD2 matches 10 bases. The CDR3 spans 14 residues. V shed 7 bases and J 5 bases; nucleotides not matched to a gene: 5. CDR1 is LNHDA and CDR2 is SQIVND in the germline V gene (reference sequence). CDR3 amino acids: CASTRTSGHNEQFF. In DNA form, the CDR3 reads TGTGCCAGTACCCGGACTAGCGGACACAATGAGCAGTTCTTC.

The rearrangement uses TRBV7-8 and TRBJ2-6; 7 bases are shared with TRBD1. CDR1 and CDR2 from the germline V gene are SGHVS and FQNEAQ. CDR3 length: 15 residues. After removal of 3 bases from V and 2 bases from J, the junction contained 1 base not matched to a gene. The DNA of the CDR3 is TGTGCCAGCAGCTTCAGGGGGACTGGGGCCAACGTCCTGACTTTC. It yields the protein CASSFRGTGANVLTF.

The chain links TRBV30 to TRBJ1-1, with D tentatively TRBD1 (5 bases). Germline V CDR1 and CDR2: GTSNPN, SVGIG (reference sequence). V was shortened by 2 bases and J by 1 base, with 11 bases between the two germline ends. CDR3 size: 14 residues. The CDR3 DNA is TGTGCCTGGAGTACGTGGGGCCAGAACACTGAAGCTTTCTTT. This gives the protein CAWSTWGQNTEAFF.

CDR3 residues: CASSSKLAGEGKGFYEQYF. CDR3 nucleotide sequence: TGTGCCAGCAGTTCTAAACTAGCGGGAGAGGGTAAAGGTTTCTACGAGCAGTACTTC. This chain connects TRBV27 to TRBJ2-7; TRBD2 matches 11 bases. The CDR3 contains 19 residues. The trim removed 4 bases at V and 3 bases at J, leaving 17 bases unmatched. Germline V lookup: CDR1 MNHEY, CDR2 SMNVEV (reference sequence).

This chain uses TRBV5-4 with TRBJ2-7; 9 bases line up with TRBD1. In germline, CDR1 is SGHNT, CDR2 YYREEE (reference sequence). The CDR3 consists of 13 residues. Germline trimming cut 4 bases from V and 6 bases from J; bases unmatched to any gene: 5. CDR3 nucleotide sequence: TGTGCCAGCAGCCCGGACAGGGGAGGCGAGCAGTACTTC. Protein sequence: CASSPDRGGEQYF.